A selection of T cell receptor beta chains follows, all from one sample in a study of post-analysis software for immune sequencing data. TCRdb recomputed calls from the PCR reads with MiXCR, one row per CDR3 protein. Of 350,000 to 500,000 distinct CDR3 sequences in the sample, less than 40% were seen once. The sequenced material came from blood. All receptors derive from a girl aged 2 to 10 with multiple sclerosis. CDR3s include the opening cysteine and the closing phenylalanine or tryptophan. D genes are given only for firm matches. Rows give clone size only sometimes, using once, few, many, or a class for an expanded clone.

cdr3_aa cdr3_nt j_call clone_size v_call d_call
CASSTLQGAGEKLFF TGTGCCAGCAGTACCCTCCAGGGGGCAGGAGAAAAACTGTTTTTT TRBJ1-4 few TRBV12-3/TRBV12-4 TRBD1
CSANRGGRSSYEQYF TGCAGTGCTAACCGGGGCGGGCGTAGCTCCTACGAGCAGTACTTC TRBJ2-7 . TRBV20-1 .
CASSLLLKNTEAFF TGCGCCAGCAGCCTTCTCCTCAAGAACACTGAAGCTTTCTTT TRBJ1-1 . TRBV5-1 .
CASSDGGHNTEAFF TGTGCCAGCAGCGATGGGGGGCATAACACTGAAGCTTTCTTT TRBJ1-1 few TRBV9 .
CASNLPAGLAKSTDTQYF TGTGCCAGCAATTTACCCGCGGGGCTAGCAAAAAGCACAGATACGCAGTATTTT TRBJ2-3 many TRBV7-2 .
CASSQGLAGPNEQFF TGTGCTAGCAGCCAGGGACTAGCGGGACCCAATGAGCAGTTCTTC TRBJ2-1 . TRBV7-7 TRBD2
CASSYSERVDGYTF TGTGCCAGCAGTTACTCTGAGCGAGTAGATGGCTACACCTTC TRBJ1-2 few TRBV6-6 .
CASSLGTGANGYTF TGTGCCAGCAGCTTAGGGACAGGGGCGAATGGCTACACCTTC TRBJ1-2 few TRBV7-2 TRBD1
CASSSEGLAYNEQVF TGTGCCAGCAGCTCCGAAGGGCTTGCCTACAATGAGCAGGTCTTC TRBJ2-1 . TRBV7-3 .
CASSFDTFGAEAFF TGCGCCAGCAGCTTTGACACCTTTGGCGCTGAAGCTTTCTTT TRBJ1-1 . TRBV5-1 .
CASSLQLAVSYNEQFF TGTGCCAGCAGCTTGCAACTAGCGGTCTCCTACAATGAGCAGTTCTTC TRBJ2-1 few TRBV7-2 TRBD2
CSIDLGLAGTETQYF TGCAGCATTGACCTGGGACTAGCGGGAACAGAGACCCAGTACTTC TRBJ2-5 few TRBV29-1 TRBD2
CASSPQGQGNGQDTQYF TGCGCCAGCAGTCCCCAGGGACAGGGGAACGGTCAGGATACGCAGTATTTT TRBJ2-3 . TRBV23-1 TRBD1
CASSFPGTKYPRNEQFF TGTGCCAGCAGCTTCCCCGGGACAAAATATCCGAGAAATGAGCAGTTCTTC TRBJ2-1 . TRBV7-2 .
CASSPERGANYEQYF TGTGCCAGCAGCCCTGAGAGGGGCGCAAACTACGAGCAGTACTTC TRBJ2-7 . TRBV4-2 .
CASNSQGLRNTEAFF TGTGCCAGCAATTCCCAAGGTTTGCGGAACACTGAAGCTTTCTTT TRBJ1-1 . TRBV2 .
CASGTGGSVQPQHF TGTGCCAGCGGGACAGGGGGCAGTGTTCAGCCCCAGCATTTT TRBJ1-5 few TRBV9 TRBD1
CASSHERGTYNEQFF TGCGCCAGCAGCCACGAGCGGGGGACCTACAATGAGCAGTTCTTC TRBJ2-1 . TRBV4-1 TRBD2
CASSLTGASSNTEAFF TGCGCCAGCAGCTTGACAGGGGCGAGTTCGAACACTGAAGCTTTCTTT TRBJ1-1 . TRBV5-1 TRBD1
CSVGKGFPSYEQYF TGCAGCGTTGGGAAGGGATTTCCCTCCTACGAGCAGTACTTC TRBJ2-7 many TRBV29-1 .
CASSFWTGERAFF TGTGCCAGCAGTTTTTGGACCGGAGAAAGGGCTTTCTTT TRBJ1-1 . TRBV12-3/TRBV12-4 .
CSARDLTGVGYEQYF TGCAGTGCTAGAGATTTGACAGGGGTTGGGTACGAGCAGTACTTC TRBJ2-7 few TRBV20-1 TRBD1
CASSSVVGSNYNEQFF TGTGCCAGCAGCTCCGTGGTAGGGTCAAATTACAATGAGCAGTTCTTC TRBJ2-1 . TRBV7-9 .
CASSSGTVYSWSYGYTF TGCGCCAGCAGCTCCGGGACGGTTTACTCATGGAGCTATGGCTACACCTTC TRBJ1-2 few TRBV5-1 .
CASSLWGGSNQPQHF TGTGCCAGCAGTTTATGGGGGGGCAGCAATCAGCCCCAGCATTTT TRBJ1-5 . TRBV12-3/TRBV12-4 .
CASSLRSGYNEQFF TGTGCCAGCAGTTTGAGGAGCGGGTACAATGAGCAGTTCTTC TRBJ2-1 . TRBV12-3/TRBV12-4 .
CSAPTGTGNNEQYF TGCAGTGCTCCGACCGGGACAGGGAACAACGAGCAGTACTTC TRBJ2-7 . TRBV20-1 TRBD1
CSALRLDNEQFF TGCAGTGCTCTCCGTCTGGACAATGAGCAGTTCTTC TRBJ2-1 few TRBV20-1 .
CATSDPTGDEANYGYTF TGTGCCACCAGTGACCCGACAGGGGACGAAGCTAACTATGGCTACACCTTC TRBJ1-2 few TRBV24-1 TRBD1
CASSHGGVASSYNEQFF TGTGCCAGCAGCCATGGTGGGGTCGCTAGCTCCTACAATGAGCAGTTCTTC TRBJ2-1 . TRBV7-2 .
CASRRLVDSTDTQYF TGCGCCAGCAGACGCCTAGTCGACAGCACAGATACGCAGTATTTT TRBJ2-3 . TRBV5-1 .
CSARDQAGFPETQYF TGCAGTGCTAGAGATCAAGCGGGATTCCCGGAGACCCAGTACTTC TRBJ2-5 few TRBV20-1 TRBD2
CASSFYIHRGTEAFF TGTGCCAGCAGTTTTTACATCCACAGAGGCACTGAAGCTTTCTTT TRBJ1-1 . TRBV12-3/TRBV12-4 .
CASSPLVDGQEQFF TGCGCCAGCAGCCCCCTGGTTGACGGGCAAGAGCAGTTCTTC TRBJ2-1 . TRBV5-1 .
CASSLIQGYEQYF TGTGCCAGCAGTTTAATCCAGGGCTACGAGCAGTACTTC TRBJ2-7 . TRBV27 .
CASSYRGATYGYTF TGTGCCAGCAGTTACAGGGGCGCGACCTATGGCTACACCTTC TRBJ1-2 few TRBV6-5 .
CASSLVRASWIADTQYF TGTGCCAGCAGCTTGGTCAGGGCGTCGTGGATAGCAGATACGCAGTATTTT TRBJ2-3 . TRBV5-4 .
CASSLSGRRLYGYTF TGTGCCAGCAGTTTATCGGGGCGGCGGCTCTATGGCTACACCTTC TRBJ1-2 . TRBV28 .
CASSPSRGVNYEQYF TGTGCCAGCTCACCATCCAGGGGAGTGAACTACGAGCAGTACTTC TRBJ2-7 . TRBV18 .
CASSFWTGGPEQYF TGTGCCAGCAGCTTCTGGACAGGGGGCCCCGAGCAGTACTTC TRBJ2-7 few TRBV7-6 TRBD1
CSARVPNSPLHF TGCAGTGCTCGCGTTCCGAATTCACCCCTCCACTTT TRBJ1-6 . TRBV20-1 .
CSPLSRRENEQFF TGCAGCCCCCTCTCGCGCAGGGAGAATGAGCAGTTCTTC TRBJ2-1 few TRBV29-1 .
CASSLGLAGGAHYEQYF TGTGCCAGCAGTTTAGGACTAGCGGGAGGCGCCCACTACGAGCAGTACTTC TRBJ2-7 . TRBV12-3/TRBV12-4 TRBD2
CATTQGREYEQYF TGTGCCACCACCCAAGGGAGGGAATACGAGCAGTACTTC TRBJ2-7 few TRBV10-3 TRBD2
CASSYDGDGSPLHF TGTGCCAGCAGTTACGATGGGGACGGTTCACCCCTCCACTTT TRBJ1-6 few TRBV6-2/TRBV6-3 .
CASSGGRGPTYEQYF TGTGCCAGCAGCGGAGGGAGAGGGCCGACCTACGAGCAGTACTTC TRBJ2-7 . TRBV12-3/TRBV12-4 .
CSAQKAGTFTDTQYF TGCAGTGCCCAGAAGGCCGGGACCTTCACAGATACGCAGTATTTT TRBJ2-3 few TRBV20-1 .